This entry features one T cell receptor beta chain sequence. The data are from a study of blood T cell repertoires in COVID-19. Across the whole study: The United States, Italy and Spain provided the acute and convalescent COVID-19 samples.

Study processing details: Quantification of nucleated cells was approximated via reference gene primer amplification. Data came from immunoSEQ multiplex PCR; TCRdb stores just in-frame clones and leaves some out. D and trimming come from the DNA, and the V and J calls and clone size come from that table. Here the sample spans approximately 58,000 clones, over 75% being singletons. Trimming took off 3 bases at V and 4 bases at J, with 7 bases between the two ends. Germline values: CDR1 LNHDA, CDR2 SQIVND (reference sequence). The CDR3 runs 13 residues. The sequencing sample was made of peripheral blood. This chain connects TRBV19 to TRBJ1-5, with no clear D. The TCR comes from a man aged 60 to 69 with COVID-19, enrolled during active disease. CDR3 amino acids: CASSIGRNQPQHF. The CDR3 nucleotides are TGTGCCAGTAGTATTGGGAGAAATCAGCCCCAGCATTTT.